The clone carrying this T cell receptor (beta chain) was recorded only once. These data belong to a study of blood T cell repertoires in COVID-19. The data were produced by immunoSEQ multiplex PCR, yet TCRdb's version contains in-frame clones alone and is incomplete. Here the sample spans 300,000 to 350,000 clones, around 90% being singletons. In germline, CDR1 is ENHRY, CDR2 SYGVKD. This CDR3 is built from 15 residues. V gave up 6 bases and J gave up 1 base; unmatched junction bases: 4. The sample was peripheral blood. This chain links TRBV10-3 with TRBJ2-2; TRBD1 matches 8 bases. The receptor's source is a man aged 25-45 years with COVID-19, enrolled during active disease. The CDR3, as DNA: TGTGCCATCAGAACCGGGACAGGGAACACCGGGGAGCTGTTTTTT. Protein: CAIRTGTGNTGELFF.